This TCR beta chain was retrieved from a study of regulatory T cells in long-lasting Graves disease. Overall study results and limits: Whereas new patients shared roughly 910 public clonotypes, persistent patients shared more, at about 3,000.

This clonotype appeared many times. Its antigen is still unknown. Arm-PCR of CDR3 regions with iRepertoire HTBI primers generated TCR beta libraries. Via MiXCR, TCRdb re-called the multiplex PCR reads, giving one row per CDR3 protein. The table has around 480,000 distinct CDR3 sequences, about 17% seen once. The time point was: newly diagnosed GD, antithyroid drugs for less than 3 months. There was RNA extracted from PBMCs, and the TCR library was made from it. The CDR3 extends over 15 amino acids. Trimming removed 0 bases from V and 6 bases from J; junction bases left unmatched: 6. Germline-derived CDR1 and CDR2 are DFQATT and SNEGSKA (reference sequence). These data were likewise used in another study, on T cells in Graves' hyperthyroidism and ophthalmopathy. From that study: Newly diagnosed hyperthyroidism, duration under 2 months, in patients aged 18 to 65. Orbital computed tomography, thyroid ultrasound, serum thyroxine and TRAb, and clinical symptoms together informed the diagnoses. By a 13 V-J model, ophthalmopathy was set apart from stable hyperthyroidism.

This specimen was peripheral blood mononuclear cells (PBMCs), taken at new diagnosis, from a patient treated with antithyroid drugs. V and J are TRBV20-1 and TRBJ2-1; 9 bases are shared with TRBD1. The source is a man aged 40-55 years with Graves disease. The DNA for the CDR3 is TGCAGTGCTAGAGATCCGGGACAGGGAGCCAATGAGCAGTTCTTC. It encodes CSARDPGQGANEQFF.